Below, 4 T cell receptor beta chains from the same sample are listed, as sequenced in a study of shared clonotypes between healthy human individuals. Profiled with immunoSEQ multiplex PCR; TCRdb holds only in-frame clones, not every one. The repertoire has about 640,000 clones, 60% to 80% of them found once; the top ten carry approximately 1.8%. The sample consisted of memory CD4+ T cells sorted from blood. As for subset: CD45RA-negative fraction. These receptors all stem from a woman aged 30 to 39 in good health.

This chain links TRBV7-9 with TRBJ1-2; TRBD1 aligns across 9 bases. The V gene's germline CDR1 is SEHNR and CDR2 FQNEAQ (reference sequence). J gave up 2 bases and V 3 bases, and 4 bases lay outside the gene matches. The CDR3 length is 15 residues. The CDR3 spells CASSLGDRENYGYTF. Written as DNA, the CDR3 is TGTGCCAGCAGCTTGGGGGACAGGGAGAACTATGGCTACACCTTC.

The chain joins TRBV5-4 to TRBJ2-1; TRBD2 agrees at 14 bases. Germline assignment: CDR1 SGHNT and CDR2 YYREEE (reference sequence). The CDR3 covers 16 residues. V gave up 4 bases and J gave up 6 bases; unmatched junction bases: 6. CDR3 DNA: TGTGCCAGCAGCACCGGACTAGCGGGAGGAGGCAATGAGCAGTTCTTC. Protein: CASSTGLAGGGNEQFF.

This chain joins TRBV6-5 and TRBJ1-1, with 7 bases fitting TRBD1. Trimming removed 4 bases from V and 3 bases from J; junction bases left unmatched: 5. Germline V gene lookup returns CDR1 MNHEY and CDR2 SVGAGI. This CDR3 has 14 amino acids. The CDR3: CASSSQGSDTEAFF. The CDR3 DNA reads TGTGCCAGCAGTTCACAGGGGTCGGACACTGAAGCTTTCTTT.

CDR3 sequence: CASSERQGGRYTF. Here the CDR3 DNA reads TGTGCCAGCAGTGAGAGACAGGGTGGACGCTACACCTTC. This chain uses TRBV6-4 with TRBJ1-2, with 7 bases lining up with TRBD1. Germline loops: CDR1 MRHNA, CDR2 SNTAGT. The CDR3 sequence is 13 residues long. The junction had 7 bases not matched to a gene; V was cut back by 3 bases and J by 9 bases.